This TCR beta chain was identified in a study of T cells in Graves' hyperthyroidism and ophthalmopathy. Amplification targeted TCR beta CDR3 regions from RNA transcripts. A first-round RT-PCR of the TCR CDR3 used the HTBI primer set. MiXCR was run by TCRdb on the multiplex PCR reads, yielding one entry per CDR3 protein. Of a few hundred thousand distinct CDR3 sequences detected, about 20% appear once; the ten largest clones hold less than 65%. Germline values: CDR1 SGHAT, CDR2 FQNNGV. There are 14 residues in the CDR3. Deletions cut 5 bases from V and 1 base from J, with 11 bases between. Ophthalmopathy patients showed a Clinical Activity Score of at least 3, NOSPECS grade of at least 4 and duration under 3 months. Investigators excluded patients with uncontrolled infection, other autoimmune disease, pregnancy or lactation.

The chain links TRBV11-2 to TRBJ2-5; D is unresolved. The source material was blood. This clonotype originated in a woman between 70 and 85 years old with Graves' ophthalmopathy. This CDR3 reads CASSPSAAQETQYF. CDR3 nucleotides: TGTGCCAGCAGCCCTAGTGCAGCCCAAGAGACCCAGTACTTC.